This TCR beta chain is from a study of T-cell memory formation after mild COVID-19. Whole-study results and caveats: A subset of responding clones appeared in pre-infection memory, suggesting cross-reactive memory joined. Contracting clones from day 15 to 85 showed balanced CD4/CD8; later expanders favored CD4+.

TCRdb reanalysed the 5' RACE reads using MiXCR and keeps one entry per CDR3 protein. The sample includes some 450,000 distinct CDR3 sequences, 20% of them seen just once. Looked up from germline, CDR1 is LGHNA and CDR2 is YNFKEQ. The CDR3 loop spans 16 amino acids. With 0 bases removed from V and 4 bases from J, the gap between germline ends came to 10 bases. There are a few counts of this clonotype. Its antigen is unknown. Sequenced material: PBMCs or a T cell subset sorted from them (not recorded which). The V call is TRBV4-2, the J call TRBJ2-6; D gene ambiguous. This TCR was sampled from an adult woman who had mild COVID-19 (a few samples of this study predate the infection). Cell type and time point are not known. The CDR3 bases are TGTGCCAGCAGCCAAGATTCGGTTGGGGGGGCCAACGTCCTGACTTTC. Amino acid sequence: CASSQDSVGGANVLTF.